Given below is one T cell receptor (beta chain) in context. What this receptor recognizes is not known. A junction boundary mismatches the germline segment, possibly from a read error. The data belong to a study of control samples from healthy donors and cancer patients (TCRdb year 2020). The CDR3 runs 15 amino acids, cysteine and phenylalanine included. Kept here is only the CDR3 DNA, which spans 45 bases and is read in frame from base 1. CDR1 SGHDN and CDR2 FVKESK were looked up in the germline V gene. Receptors were amplified or captured by the immunoSEQ multiplex PCR assay. As stored in TCRdb, this immuneACCESS dataset retains in-frame rearrangements with V and J assigned. A fraction of the clones does not appear; measured against another copy, unresolved V genes explain less than half of the discrepancy, and the remainder lacks a known reason. Counted in this sample were 140,000 to 150,000 clones; roughly 89% of them appeared once. Less than 5.5% of the sample rests with the top ten.

The sequence joins TRBV14 to TRBJ2-7; 7 bases in the middle match TRBD1. The receptor's source is a man aged 25 to 45 in good health. Source material: blood. The CDR3 loop reads CASSKDQGGHYEQYF. The nucleotides are TGTGCCAGCAGCAAAGATCAAGGGGGCCACTACGAGCAGTACTTC.